Below are 23 T cell receptor beta chains sequenced from a single sample in a study of blood T cell repertoires in COVID-19. Clones were sequenced by immunoSEQ multiplex PCR, and TCRdb holds only the in-frame ones, with some missing. Altogether 200,000 to 300,000 clones are present, approximately 82% being singletons, with the ten largest covering roughly 3.3%. The material sequenced was peripheral blood. The receptors come from a woman under 30 with acute or convalescent COVID-19.

The genes are TRBV7-2 and TRBJ1-4; 7 bases align to TRBD1. V dropped 5 bases and J dropped 6; count of bases not matched to a gene: 9. The CDR3 runs to 15 residues. Germline V gene data show CDR1 as SGHTA and CDR2 as FQGNSA. CDR3 loop: CASSPGSGGYEKLFF. CDR3 DNA sequence: TGTGCCAGCAGCCCAGGATCAGGGGGTTATGAAAAACTGTTTTTT.

This clone was counted only a few times. The chain combines TRBV6-5 with TRBJ1-5, with a weak D call TRBD1 (5 bases). The V gene lost 2 bases and the J gene lost 3 bases, with 11 bases spanning the gap. Germline V gives CDR1 MNHEY, CDR2 SVGAGI. The CDR3 runs to 15 residues. The CDR3 region is CASSYHGGLNQPQHF. Written as DNA, the CDR3 is TGTGCCAGCAGTTACCACGGGGGACTCAATCAGCCCCAGCATTTT.

The chain uses TRBV6-5 and TRBJ1-6, with D possibly being TRBD1 (6 bases). Germline CDR1 reads MNHEY; CDR2 reads SVGAGI. The germline V and J ends were trimmed by 5 bases and 5 bases, with 10 bases remaining between them. The CDR3 runs 14 residues. CDR3 sequence: CASSQQGNNSPLHF. The DNA for the CDR3 is TGTGCCAGCAGTCAACAGGGAAATAATTCACCCCTCCACTTT.

The rearrangement uses TRBV28 and TRBJ2-2; 14 bases match TRBD2. The germline V gene encodes CDR1 MDHEN and CDR2 SYDVKM. The junction had 23 bases not matched to a gene; V was cut back by 8 bases and J by 3 bases. The CDR3 totals 22 residues. The CDR3 DNA reads TGTGCCAGCTCAGTAGGGCCCCACAGACCGGGACTAGCGGGAGTCCACACCGGGGAGCTGTTTTTT. Translating gives CASSVGPHRPGLAGVHTGELFF.

The J gene is TRBJ2-7, the V gene TRBV9; 8 nucleotides agree with TRBD1. The CDR3 loop spans 15 amino acids. Per the germline V gene, CDR1 is SGDLS and CDR2 is YYNGEE. The trim removed 4 bases at V and 2 bases at J, leaving 8 bases unmatched. The CDR3, as DNA: TGTGCCAGCAGCTTGGGGACAGGACCTACCTACGAGCAGTACTTC. It is translated as CASSLGTGPTYEQYF.

The V call is TRBV14, the J call TRBJ1-2; perhaps TRBD1 as D (5 bases). In germline, CDR1 is SGHDN, CDR2 FVKESK. The CDR3 extends over 15 amino acids. The V end was cut by 3 bases, the J end by 3 bases, with 14 bases between. In DNA form, the CDR3 reads TGTGCCAGCAGCCAGACAGCCGTCCGCGACTATGGCTACACCTTC. This translates into CASSQTAVRDYGYTF.

The V call is TRBV7-6, the J call TRBJ2-1, with 8 positions matching TRBD1. Germline V lookup: CDR1 SGHVS, CDR2 FNYEAQ. Losses at the gene ends were 1 base for V and 5 bases for J; bases not matched to a gene: 13. CDR3 size: 18 residues. The CDR3 loop reads CASSLGLNRGAPNNEQFF. The CDR3 DNA is TGTGCCAGCAGCTTAGGTCTAAACAGGGGGGCCCCCAACAATGAGCAGTTCTTC.

The chain uses TRBV19 and TRBJ1-5, with TRBD1 identical over 8 bases. From germline, CDR1 is LNHDA and CDR2 SQIVND (reference sequence). V shed 9 bases and J 7 bases; nucleotides not matched to a gene: 8. This CDR3 comprises 13 residues. In DNA, the CDR3 is TGTGCCAGCAGCCAGGGGGCTGGGCAGCCCCAGCATTTT. Amino acids: CASSQGAGQPQHF.

The chain links TRBV15 to TRBJ1-2, with TRBD1 identical over 10 bases. The CDR3 has 15 residues. J lost 5 bases, V lost 3 bases, and 6 bases had no gene match. Germline loops: CDR1 LNHNV, CDR2 YYDKDF (reference sequence). The CDR3 DNA reads as TGTGCCACCAGCAGTCTAGGGACAGGGGAGTATGGCTACACCTTC. Amino acid sequence: CATSSLGTGEYGYTF.

This chain links TRBV7-9 with TRBJ2-7, with 12 bases lining up with TRBD2. With 0 bases clipped from V and 4 bases from J, the junction kept 4 bases outside the gene matches. CDR3 size: 16 residues. Germline lookup yields CDR1 SEHNR and CDR2 FQNEAQ (reference sequence). CDR3 bases: TGTGCCAGCAGCTTAGCGGGGACTAGCGGGCCTTACGAGCAGTACTTC. It yields the protein CASSLAGTSGPYEQYF.

The rearrangement joins TRBV28 to TRBJ2-1, with a possible D match to TRBD2 (6 bases). The CDR3 runs to 21 residues. V lost 5 bases and J lost 0, with 29 bases in between. Germline V lookup: CDR1 MDHEN, CDR2 SYDVKM. The DNA for the CDR3 is TGTGCCAGCAGTCCTCCAAGTCGACAGTCGACGGGGGAGCTCTCCTACAATGAGCAGTTCTTC. Translated: CASSPPSRQSTGELSYNEQFF.

This rearrangement joins TRBV28 to TRBJ2-5, with 11 bases matching TRBD1. The V and J ends lost 3 bases and 2 bases, in that order; junction bases with no gene match: 5. Germline CDR1 and CDR2: MDHEN and SYDVKM. This CDR3 comprises 16 residues. The CDR3 DNA is TGTGCCAGCAGTTTTGGGGGGACAGGGGGGCAAGAGACCCAGTACTTC. It specifies CASSFGGTGGQETQYF.

This chain connects TRBV6-5 to TRBJ2-1; tentatively, D is TRBD1 (6 bases). V was cut by 5 bases and J by 0 bases, with 11 bases left in between. The germline gives CDR1 MNHEY, CDR2 SVGAGI. The CDR3 is 15 amino acids. CDR3 sequence (DNA): TGTGCCAGCAGTAAACAGGGAAGCTCCTACAATGAGCAGTTCTTC. It codes for CASSKQGSSYNEQFF.

The chain uses TRBV18 and TRBJ1-2, with D possibly TRBD1 on 6 matching bases. This CDR3 has 15 residues. Germline V gene sequence: CDR1 KGHSH, CDR2 LQKENI. Trimming cost V 4 bases and J 4 bases, with 16 bases left between them. The chain's CDR3 is CASSHGGDISYGYTF. CDR3 nucleotide sequence: TGTGCCAGCTCACATGGGGGCGACATTTCCTATGGCTACACCTTC.

The chain has TRBV9 and TRBJ2-1, with 13 bases lining up with TRBD2. V lost 4 bases to trimming and J lost 9 bases; unmatched junction nucleotides: 10. This CDR3 has 16 amino acids. In germline, CDR1 is SGDLS, CDR2 YYNGEE. The CDR3 sequence: CASSPRTSGSKGEQFF. As DNA, the CDR3 is TGTGCCAGCAGCCCTCGGACTAGCGGGAGTAAGGGTGAGCAGTTCTTC.

This sequence joins TRBV9 and TRBJ2-1; tentative D call: TRBD1 (6 bases). There are 16 residues in the CDR3. V lost 0 bases, J lost 2 bases, and 12 bases lay in between. Germline V CDR1 and CDR2: SGDLS, YYNGEE. The chain's CDR3 is CASSVDTGNPYNEQFF. The CDR3, as DNA: TGTGCCAGCAGCGTAGATACAGGGAACCCCTACAATGAGCAGTTCTTC.

The rearrangement joins TRBV5-6 to TRBJ1-1; D unclear. V was shortened by 4 bases and J by 5 bases, with 15 bases between the two germline ends. Germline V CDR1 and CDR2: SGHDT, YYEEEE. This CDR3 has 14 residues. The CDR3 region is CASSLVKGGTEAFF. The CDR3 bases are TGTGCCAGCAGCCTCGTTAAGGGAGGAACTGAAGCTTTCTTT.

This clone was seen just once. The same CDR3 is also encoded by other DNA sequences in this sample. V usage is TRBV27 and J usage is TRBJ1-1; 7 positions agree with TRBD1. There are 14 residues in the CDR3. Germline trimming cut 2 bases from V and 2 bases from J; bases unmatched to any gene: 2. Germline CDR1 MNHEY, CDR2 SMNVEV (reference sequence). The CDR3 sequence: CASSLDRVNTEAFF. In DNA, the CDR3 is TGTGCCAGCAGTTTAGACAGGGTAAACACTGAAGCTTTCTTT.

The V and J genes are TRBV27 and TRBJ2-3; 13 nucleotides line up with TRBD2. The CDR3 is 18 residues long. Germline assignment: CDR1 MNHEY and CDR2 SMNVEV (reference sequence). J was trimmed by 6 bases and V by 2 bases; bases with no gene match: 11. CDR3 in DNA: TGTGCCAGCAGTTTACGCGCACTAGCGGGAGGGCCGGGGGATACGCAGTATTTT. Its translation is CASSLRALAGGPGDTQYF.

The chain couples TRBV4-2 to TRBJ2-3; 8 bases match TRBD2. The CDR3 loop spans 17 amino acids. Germline V lookup: CDR1 LGHNA, CDR2 YNFKEQ. The trim removed 0 bases at V and 4 bases at J, leaving 9 bases unmatched. The chain's CDR3 is CASSQDRISGRSDTQYF. CDR3 nucleotide sequence: TGTGCCAGCAGCCAAGATAGAATCAGCGGGAGATCAGATACGCAGTATTTT.

The rearrangement joins TRBV7-8 to TRBJ2-2; the match to TRBD2 covers 9 bases. Germline CDR1 reads SGHVS; CDR2 reads FQNEAQ. Losses at the gene ends were 1 base for V and 6 bases for J; bases not matched to a gene: 9. CDR3 length: 17 residues. The CDR3, as DNA: TGTGCCAGCAGCTTAGTATGGGCTAGCGGGACTCCCGGGGAGCTGTTTTTT. Encoded protein: CASSLVWASGTPGELFF.

The J gene is TRBJ2-6, the V gene TRBV10-2; TRBD2 is a possible D gene (6 bases). From germline, CDR1 is WSHSY and CDR2 SAAADI. This CDR3 spans 17 amino acids. V was cut by 3 bases and J by 4 bases, with 16 bases left in between. In nucleotides, the CDR3 is TGCGCCAGCAGTGATCCAGGGAGGAGGTTGGGGGCCAACGTCCTGACTTTC. It is translated as CASSDPGRRLGANVLTF.

The J gene is TRBJ1-5, the V gene TRBV11-2, with no clear D. The germline CDR1 and CDR2 sequences are SGHAT and FQNNGV. The CDR3 contains 13 residues. Trimming left V 0 bases short and J 11 bases short, with 11 bases between. CDR3 residues: CASSLDRRQTQHF. The CDR3 DNA reads TGTGCCAGCAGCTTAGATCGGCGACAAACCCAGCATTTT. Complete variable domain (other parts from reference TRBV11-2 and TRBJ1-5): EAGVAQSPRYKIIEKRQSVAFWCNPISGHATLYWYQQILGQGPKLLIQFQNNGVVDDSQLPKDRFSAERLKGVDSTLKIQPAKLEDSAVYLCASSLDRRQTQHFGDGTRLSIL.